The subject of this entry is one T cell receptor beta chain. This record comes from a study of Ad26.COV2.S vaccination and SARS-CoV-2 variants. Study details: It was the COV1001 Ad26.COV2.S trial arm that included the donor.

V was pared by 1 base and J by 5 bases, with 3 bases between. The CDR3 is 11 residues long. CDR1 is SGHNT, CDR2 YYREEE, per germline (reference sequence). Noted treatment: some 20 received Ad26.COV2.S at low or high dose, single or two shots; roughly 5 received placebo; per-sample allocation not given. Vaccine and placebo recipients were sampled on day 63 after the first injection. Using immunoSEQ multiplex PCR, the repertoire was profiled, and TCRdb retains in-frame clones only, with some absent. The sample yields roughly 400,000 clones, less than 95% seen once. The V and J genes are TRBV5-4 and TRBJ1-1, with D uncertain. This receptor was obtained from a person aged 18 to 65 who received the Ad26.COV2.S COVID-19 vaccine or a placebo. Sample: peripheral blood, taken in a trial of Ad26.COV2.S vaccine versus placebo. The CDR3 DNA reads TGTGCCAGCAGCTTGCAAACTGAAGCTTTCTTT. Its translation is CASSLQTEAFF.